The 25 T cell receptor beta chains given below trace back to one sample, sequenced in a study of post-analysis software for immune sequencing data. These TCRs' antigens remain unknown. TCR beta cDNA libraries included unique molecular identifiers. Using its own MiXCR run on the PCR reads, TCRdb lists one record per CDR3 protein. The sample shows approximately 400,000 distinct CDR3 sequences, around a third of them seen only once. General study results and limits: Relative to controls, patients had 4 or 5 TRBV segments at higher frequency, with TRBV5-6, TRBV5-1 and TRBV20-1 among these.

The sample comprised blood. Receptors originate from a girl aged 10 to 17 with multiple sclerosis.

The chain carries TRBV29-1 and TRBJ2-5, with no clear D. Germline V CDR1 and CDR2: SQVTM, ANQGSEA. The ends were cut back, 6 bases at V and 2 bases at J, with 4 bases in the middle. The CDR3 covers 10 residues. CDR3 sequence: CSVGQETQYF. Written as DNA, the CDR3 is TGCAGCGTGGGGCAAGAGACCCAGTACTTC.

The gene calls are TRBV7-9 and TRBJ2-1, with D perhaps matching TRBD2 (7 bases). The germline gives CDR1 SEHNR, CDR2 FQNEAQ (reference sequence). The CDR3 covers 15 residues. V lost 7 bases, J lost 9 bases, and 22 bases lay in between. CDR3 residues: CASNPEWGGRGEQFF. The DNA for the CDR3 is TGTGCCAGCAACCCTGAGTGGGGGGGCAGGGGTGAGCAGTTCTTC. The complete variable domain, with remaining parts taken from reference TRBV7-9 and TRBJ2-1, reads DTGVSQNPRHKITKRGQNVTFRCDPISEHNRLYWYRQTLGQGPEFLTYFQNEAQLEKSRLLSDRFSAERPKGSFSTLEIQRTEQGDSAMYLCASNPEWGGRGEQFFGPGTRLTVL.

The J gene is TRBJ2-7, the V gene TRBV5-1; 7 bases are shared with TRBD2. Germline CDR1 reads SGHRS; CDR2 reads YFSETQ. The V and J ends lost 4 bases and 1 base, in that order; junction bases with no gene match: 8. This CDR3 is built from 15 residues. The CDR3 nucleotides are TGCGCCAGCAGCCCCGGGACTATACTTTCCTACGAGCAGTACTTC. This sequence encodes CASSPGTILSYEQYF.

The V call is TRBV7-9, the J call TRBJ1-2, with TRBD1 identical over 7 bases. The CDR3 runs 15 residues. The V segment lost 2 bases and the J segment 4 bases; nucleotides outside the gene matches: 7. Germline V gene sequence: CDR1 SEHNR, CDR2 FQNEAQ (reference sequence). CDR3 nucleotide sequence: TGTGCCAGCAGCTTAAGCCCCGGGACAGCCTATGGCTACACCTTC. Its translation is CASSLSPGTAYGYTF.

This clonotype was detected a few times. CDR3 amino acids: CASSEFGAAGFYEQYF. CDR3 in DNA: TGCGCCAGCAGTGAGTTTGGGGCCGCCGGGTTCTACGAGCAGTACTTC. The chain employs TRBV10-2 and TRBJ2-7, with D perhaps matching TRBD1 (5 bases). This CDR3 contains 16 residues. Germline V gene data show CDR1 as WSHSY and CDR2 as SAAADI. Trimming took 1 base from V and 3 from J, leaving 16 bases between them.

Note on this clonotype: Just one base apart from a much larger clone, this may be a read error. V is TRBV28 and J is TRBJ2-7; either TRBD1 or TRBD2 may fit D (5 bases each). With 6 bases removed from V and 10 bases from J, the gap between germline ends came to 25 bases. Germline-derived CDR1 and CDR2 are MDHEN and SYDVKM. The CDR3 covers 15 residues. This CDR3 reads CASRPGGPEGESQYF. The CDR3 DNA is TGTGCCAGCAGACCTGGGGGACCCGAGGGAGAGTCCCAGTACTTC.

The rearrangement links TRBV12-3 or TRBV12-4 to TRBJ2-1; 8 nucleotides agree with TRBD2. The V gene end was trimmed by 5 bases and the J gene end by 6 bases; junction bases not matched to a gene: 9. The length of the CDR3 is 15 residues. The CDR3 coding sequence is TGTGCCAGCAGTAGAAGCGGGGCGGGGGGCAATGAGCAGTTCTTC. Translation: CASSRSGAGGNEQFF.

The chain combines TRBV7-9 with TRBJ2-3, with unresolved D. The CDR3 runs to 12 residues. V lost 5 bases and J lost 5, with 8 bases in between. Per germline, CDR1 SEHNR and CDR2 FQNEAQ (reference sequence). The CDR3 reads CASSVLKDTQYF. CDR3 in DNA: TGTGCCAGCAGCGTATTAAAAGATACGCAGTATTTT.

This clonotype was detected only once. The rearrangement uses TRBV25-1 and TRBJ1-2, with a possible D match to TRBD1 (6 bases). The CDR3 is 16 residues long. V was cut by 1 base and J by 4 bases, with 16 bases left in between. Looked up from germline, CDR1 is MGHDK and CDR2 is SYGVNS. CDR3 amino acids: CASSEFETGTRYGYTF. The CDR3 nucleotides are TGTGCCAGCAGTGAATTCGAAACAGGGACTCGCTATGGCTACACCTTC.

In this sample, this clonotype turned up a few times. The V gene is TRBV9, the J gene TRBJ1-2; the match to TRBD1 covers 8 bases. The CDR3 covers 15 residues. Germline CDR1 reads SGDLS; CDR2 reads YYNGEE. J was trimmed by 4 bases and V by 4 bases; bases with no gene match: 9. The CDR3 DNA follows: TGTGCCAGCAGCCCGTCGGACAGGGCCTTCTATGGCTACACCTTC. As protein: CASSPSDRAFYGYTF.

CDR3 amino acids: CASSQARILGSSYNSPLHF. The CDR3 DNA sequence: TGCGCCAGCAGCCAAGCCCGGATTTTGGGGAGCTCCTATAATTCACCCCTCCACTTT. The genes are TRBV4-1 and TRBJ1-6; D is uncertain. Trimming removed 1 base from V and 0 bases from J, with 16 bases in between. CDR3 length equals 19 residues. Looked up from germline, CDR1 is MGHRA and CDR2 is YSYEKL.

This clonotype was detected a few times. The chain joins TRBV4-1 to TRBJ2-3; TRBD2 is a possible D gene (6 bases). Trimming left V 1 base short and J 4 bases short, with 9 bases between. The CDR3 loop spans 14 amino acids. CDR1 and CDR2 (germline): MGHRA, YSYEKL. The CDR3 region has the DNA TGCGCCAGCAGCCAAGGACTAGTGGCAGATACGCAGTATTTT. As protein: CASSQGLVADTQYF.

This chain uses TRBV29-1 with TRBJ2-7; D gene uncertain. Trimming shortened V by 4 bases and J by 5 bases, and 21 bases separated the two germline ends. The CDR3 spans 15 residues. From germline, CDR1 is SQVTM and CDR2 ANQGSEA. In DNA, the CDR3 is TGCAGCGTTGTCTACATTCGGTCAGAGACTCACGAGCAGTACTTC. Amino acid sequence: CSVVYIRSETHEQYF.

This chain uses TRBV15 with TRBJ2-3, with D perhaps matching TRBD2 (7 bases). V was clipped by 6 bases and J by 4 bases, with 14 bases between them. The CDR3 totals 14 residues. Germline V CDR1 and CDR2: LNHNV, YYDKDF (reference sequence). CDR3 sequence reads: CATRGGGRADTQYF. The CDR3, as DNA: TGTGCCACCAGAGGGGGGGGGCGAGCAGATACGCAGTATTTT.

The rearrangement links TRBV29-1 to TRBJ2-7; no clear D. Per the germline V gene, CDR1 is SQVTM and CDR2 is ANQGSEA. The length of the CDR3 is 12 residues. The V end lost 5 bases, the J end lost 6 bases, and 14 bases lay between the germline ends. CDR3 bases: TGCAGCGTTTCGGGCCTCAATAGCGAGCAGTACTTC. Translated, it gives CSVSGLNSEQYF.

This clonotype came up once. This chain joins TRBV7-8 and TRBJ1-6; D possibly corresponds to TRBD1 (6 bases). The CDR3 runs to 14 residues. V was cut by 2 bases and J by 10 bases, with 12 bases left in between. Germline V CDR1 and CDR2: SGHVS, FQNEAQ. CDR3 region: CASSLSTGLSPLHF. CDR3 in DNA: TGTGCCAGCAGCTTATCTACAGGGTTGTCACCCCTCCACTTT.

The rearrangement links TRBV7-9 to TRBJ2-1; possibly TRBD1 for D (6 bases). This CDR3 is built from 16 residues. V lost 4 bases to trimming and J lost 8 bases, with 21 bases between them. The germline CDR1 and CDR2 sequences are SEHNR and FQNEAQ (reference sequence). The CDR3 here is CASSSRDNLPGDEQFF. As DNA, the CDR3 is TGTGCCAGCAGCTCTCGGGACAACCTACCGGGCGATGAGCAGTTCTTC.

The CDR3 coding sequence is TGCAGTGCTAGAGATGTGAACGCCCTCTCCTACGAGCAGTACTTC. Translating gives CSARDVNALSYEQYF. The chain recombines TRBV20-1 with TRBJ2-7; D remains ambiguous. Germline CDR1 and CDR2: DFQATT and SNEGSKA (reference sequence). With 0 bases removed from V and 0 bases from J, the gap between germline ends came to 12 bases. The CDR3 extends over 15 amino acids.

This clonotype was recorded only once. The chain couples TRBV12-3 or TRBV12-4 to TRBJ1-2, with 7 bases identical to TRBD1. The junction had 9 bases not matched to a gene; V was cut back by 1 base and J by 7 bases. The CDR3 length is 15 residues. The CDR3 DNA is TGTGCCAGCAGTTTAGGCTCCGGGACAGACTGTGGCTACACCTTC. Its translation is CASSLGSGTDCGYTF.

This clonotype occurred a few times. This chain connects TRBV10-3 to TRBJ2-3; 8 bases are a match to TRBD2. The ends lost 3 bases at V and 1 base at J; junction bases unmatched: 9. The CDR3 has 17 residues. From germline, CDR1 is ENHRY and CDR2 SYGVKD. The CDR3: CAISEVFRRGGTDTQYF. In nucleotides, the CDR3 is TGTGCCATCAGTGAAGTCTTTAGGCGGGGGGGCACAGATACGCAGTATTTT.

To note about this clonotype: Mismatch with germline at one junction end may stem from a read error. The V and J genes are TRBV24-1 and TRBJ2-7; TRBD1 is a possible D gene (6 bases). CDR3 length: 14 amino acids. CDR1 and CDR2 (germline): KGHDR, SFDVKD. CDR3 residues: CASSTNHRVYEQYF. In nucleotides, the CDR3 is TGTGCCAGCAGTACTAACCACAGGGTTTACGAGCAGTACTTC.

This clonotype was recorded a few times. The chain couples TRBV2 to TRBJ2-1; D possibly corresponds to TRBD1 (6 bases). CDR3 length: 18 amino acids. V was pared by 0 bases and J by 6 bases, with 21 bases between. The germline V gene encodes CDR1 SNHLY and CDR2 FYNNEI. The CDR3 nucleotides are TGTGCCAGCAGTGAAGCGCTTCACCCAGGGGAAGGGCTCAATGAGCAGTTCTTC. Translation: CASSEALHPGEGLNEQFF.

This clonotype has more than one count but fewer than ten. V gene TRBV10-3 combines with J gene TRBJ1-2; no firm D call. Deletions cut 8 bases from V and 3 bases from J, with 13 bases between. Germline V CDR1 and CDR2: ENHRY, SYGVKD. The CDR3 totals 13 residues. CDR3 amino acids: CAIRERDDYGYTF. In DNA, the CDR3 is TGTGCCATCCGGGAAAGGGATGACTATGGCTACACCTTC.

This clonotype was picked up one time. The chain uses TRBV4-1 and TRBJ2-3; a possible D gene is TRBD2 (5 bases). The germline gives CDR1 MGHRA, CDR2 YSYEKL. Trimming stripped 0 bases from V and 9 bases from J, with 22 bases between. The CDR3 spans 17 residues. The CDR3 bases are TGCGCCAGCAGCCAAGAGTCTGGCAGGACCGTTTCGGGGACGCAGTATTTT. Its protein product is CASSQESGRTVSGTQYF.

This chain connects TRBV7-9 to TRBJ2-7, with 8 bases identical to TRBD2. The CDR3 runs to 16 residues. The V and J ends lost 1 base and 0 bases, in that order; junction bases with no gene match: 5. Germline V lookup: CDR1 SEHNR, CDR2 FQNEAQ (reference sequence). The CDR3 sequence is CASSLGAAGGSYEQYF. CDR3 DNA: TGTGCCAGCAGCTTAGGGGCCGCGGGGGGCTCCTACGAGCAGTACTTC.